This is a list of T cell receptor beta chains from one sample in a study of blood T cell repertoires in COVID-19. Assay used: immunoSEQ multiplex PCR; TCRdb lists only in-frame clones, some missing. The table shows some 28,000 clones, with around 90% occurring only once. The specimen was peripheral blood. These receptors were obtained from a human donor in a cohort sampled during active COVID-19. CDR3s include the opening cysteine and the closing phenylalanine or tryptophan. A D gene is named only where the DNA matches it firmly. Rows give clone size only sometimes, using once, few, many, or a class for an expanded clone.

TRBV27	TRBJ2-7	-	TRBD2	CASRLAAPYEQYF	TGTGCCAGCCGACTAGCGGCCCCCTACGAGCAGTACTTC
TRBV2	TRBJ2-3	-	TRBD1	CATSYQQGSTDTQYF	TGTGCCACGTCTTATCAACAGGGGTCCACAGATACGCAGTATTTT
TRBV7-2	TRBJ1-1	-	-	CASSLTGNTEAFF	TGTGCCAGCAGCTTAACCGGGAACACTGAAGCTTTCTTT
TRBV5-1	TRBJ2-3	-	TRBD1	CASSEGQVYTDTQYF	TGCGCCAGCAGCGAAGGACAGGTTTACACAGATACGCAGTATTTT
TRBV2	TRBJ2-3	-	-	CASRLGDTQYF	TGTGCCAGCAGACTCGGAGATACGCAGTATTTT
TRBV5-5	TRBJ2-5	-	TRBD2	CASSLGTSGETQYF	TGTGCCAGCAGCTTAGGGACTAGCGGGGAGACCCAGTACTTC
TRBV18	TRBJ1-5	-	TRBD1	CASSLGTGVLSNQPQHF	TGTGCCAGCTCACTGGGGACAGGGGTACTTAGCAATCAGCCCCAGCATTTT
TRBV12-3/TRBV12-4	TRBJ1-1	few	-	CASSLRRTEAFF	TGTGCCAGCAGTCTCCGCAGGACTGAAGCTTTCTTT
TRBV18	TRBJ1-2	-	TRBD1	CATSPDRGYGYTF	TGTGCCACCTCCCCGGACAGGGGATATGGCTACACCTTC
TRBV5-8	TRBJ1-5	-	-	CASSLEGWQPQHF	TGTGCCAGCAGCTTAGAGGGATGGCAGCCCCAGCATTTT
TRBV16	TRBJ2-3	-	TRBD2	CASSQFGGRSPSTQYF	TGTGCCAGCAGCCAATTTGGCGGGAGGTCCCCCTCTACGCAGTATTTT
TRBV20-1	TRBJ2-7	-	TRBD1	CSAGRTGEQYF	TGCAGTGCGGGGCGGACAGGCGAGCAGTACTTC
TRBV4-1	TRBJ1-1	-	TRBD1	CASSQPGQGAQNTEAFF	TGCGCCAGCAGCCAACCAGGACAGGGGGCCCAGAACACTGAAGCTTTCTTT
TRBV2	TRBJ1-5	-	TRBD1	CASSRQGNNQPQHF	TGTGCCAGCAGCAGACAGGGCAACAATCAGCCCCAGCATTTT
TRBV9	TRBJ1-3	-	-	CASSLTDSGNTIYF	TGTGCCAGCAGCCTGACGGACAGTGGAAACACCATATATTTT
TRBV2	TRBJ2-5	-	-	CASSEEAAYHASQYF	TGTGCCAGCAGTGAGGAGGCGGCCTACCATGCGTCCCAGTACTTC
TRBV9	TRBJ2-7	-	TRBD1	CASSVPATTGRDEQYF	TGTGCCAGCAGCGTCCCCGCGACGACAGGGCGGGACGAGCAGTACTTC
TRBV5-1	TRBJ1-1	-	TRBD1	CASSLVGGEAEAFF	TGCGCCAGCAGCTTGGTAGGGGGCGAGGCTGAAGCTTTCTTT
TRBV2	TRBJ1-1	-	TRBD1	CASKLYRGMNTEAFF	TGTGCCAGCAAGCTGTACAGGGGGATGAACACTGAAGCTTTCTTT
TRBV5-1	TRBJ2-3	-	-	CASSLGASTDTQYF	TGCGCCAGCAGCTTGGGAGCTAGCACAGATACGCAGTATTTT
TRBV2	TRBJ1-1	few	-	CASTGGSTEAFF	TGTGCCAGCACCGGGGGGAGCACTGAAGCTTTCTTT
TRBV5-1	TRBJ2-1	-	-	CASRSPGGSSYNEQFF	TGCGCCAGCAGATCACCCGGCGGTAGCTCCTACAATGAGCAGTTCTTC
TRBV27	TRBJ1-3	few	-	CASQAPGFSNTIYF	TGTGCCAGTCAAGCTCCAGGGTTTTCGAACACCATATATTTT
TRBV7-2	TRBJ1-2	-	-	CASSLGWRGGYTF	TGTGCCAGCAGCTTAGGGTGGCGGGGCGGCTACACCTTC
TRBV9	TRBJ1-5	-	-	CASSVGEGSNQPQHF	TGTGCCAGCAGCGTAGGGGAGGGTAGCAATCAGCCCCAGCATTTT
TRBV4-1	TRBJ2-7	-	-	CASSKTEDYEQYF	TGCGCCAGCAGCAAGACAGAAGACTACGAGCAGTACTTC
TRBV25-1	TRBJ2-3	-	TRBD1	CASRVRGQSDTQYF	TGTGCCAGCAGGGTGAGGGGGCAATCAGATACGCAGTATTTT
TRBV4-1	TRBJ1-2	-	TRBD1	CASSQGADRAYGYTF	TGCGCCAGCAGCCAAGGTGCTGACAGGGCCTATGGCTACACCTTC
TRBV19	TRBJ2-3	once	-	CASSSPGVGHTQYF	TGTGCCAGTAGTTCCCCCGGGGTTGGGCATACGCAGTATTTT
TRBV9	TRBJ1-1	-	-	CASSPLRNTEAFF	TGTGCCAGCAGCCCGCTGCGTAACACTGAAGCTTTCTTT
TRBV6-5	TRBJ2-1	-	-	CASTLGAGRNEQFF	TGTGCCAGCACCTTAGGGGCAGGGAGGAATGAGCAGTTCTTC
TRBV30	TRBJ1-2	few	-	CAWSVAGALGYTF	TGTGCCTGGAGTGTAGCGGGGGCGCTTGGCTACACCTTC
TRBV27	TRBJ2-1	-	-	CASSFGTSNEQFF	TGTGCCAGCAGTTTCGGTACCTCCAATGAGCAGTTCTTC
TRBV4-2	TRBJ2-3	-	TRBD2	CASSTRLAGEEGTDTQYF	TGTGCCAGCAGCACTCGACTAGCGGGGGAAGAGGGCACAGATACGCAGTATTTT
TRBV5-1	TRBJ2-7	-	-	CASSLSSGYEQYF	TGCGCCAGCAGCTTGTCGTCCGGCTACGAGCAGTACTTC
TRBV19	TRBJ2-2	-	TRBD1	CASIVSGGAYGELFF	TGTGCCAGTATTGTGTCAGGGGGCGCGTACGGGGAGCTGTTTTTT
TRBV6-5	TRBJ2-5	once	-	CASSGDRGTQYF	TGTGCCAGCAGCGGCGACCGGGGGACCCAGTACTTC
TRBV6-5	TRBJ2-1	-	-	CASSYSSTGEQFF	TGTGCCAGCAGTTACTCGAGTACGGGAGAGCAGTTCTTC
TRBV18	TRBJ2-5	-	-	CASSPPQPGDDRETQYF	TGTGCCAGCTCACCACCGCAGCCAGGGGACGATAGAGAGACCCAGTACTTC
TRBV11-2	TRBJ2-7	once	TRBD2	CASSSRTSGVSYEQYF	TGTGCCAGCAGCTCCCGGACTAGCGGGGTTTCCTACGAGCAGTACTTC
TRBV6-5	TRBJ1-1	-	-	CASIPQGSDTEAFF	TGTGCCAGCATACCGCAGGGGAGTGACACTGAAGCTTTCTTT
TRBV10-1	TRBJ2-3	-	TRBD2	CASSELAGESTDTQYF	TGCGCCAGCAGTGAGCTAGCGGGGGAGAGCACAGATACGCAGTATTTT
TRBV7-2	TRBJ2-3	-	TRBD2	CASSSGLAGGQYTQYF	TGTGCCAGCAGCTCCGGCCTAGCGGGGGGGCAATATACGCAGTATTTT
TRBV6-2/TRBV6-3	TRBJ2-1	-	-	CASSYSGGGGNEQFF	TGTGCCAGCAGTTACTCAGGGGGTGGAGGCAATGAGCAGTTCTTC
TRBV10-3	TRBJ2-1	once	TRBD2	CAIRSGTSGNSSYNEQFF	TGTGCCATCAGAAGCGGGACTAGCGGTAACAGCTCCTACAATGAGCAGTTCTTC